What follows are 19 T cell receptor beta chains derived from one specimen sequenced in a study of response to subunit inactivated influenza vaccine (dated by TCRdb to 2016 to 2019). Libraries were constructed by RT-PCR. Sequencing was performed on an Illumina HiSeq 2500. Through fastp at Q25 and MiXCR, TCRdb rebuilt clones from the public reads, retaining in-frame beta chains. Each CDR3 protein gets just one entry, which takes the most common genes and DNA from the rows behind it. For this sample there are about 480,000 distinct CDR3 sequences; roughly 25% appear just once. Approximately 2% of the sample rests with the top ten. Sequencing used CD4+ T cells sorted from PBMCs, obtained roughly 5 days after vaccination. These receptors were taken from a man in his fifties or sixties who received an inactivated influenza vaccine. Donor details come from another sample of the same person, matched by shared clones.

The chain joins TRBV6-1 to TRBJ1-1; TRBD1 agrees at 9 bases. The CDR3 loop spans 15 amino acids. J gave up 5 bases and V 5 bases, and 9 bases lay outside the gene matches. Germline loops: CDR1 MNHNS, CDR2 SASEGT. This CDR3 reads CASSRDRARVTEAFF. CDR3 sequence (DNA): TGTGCCAGCAGTAGGGACAGGGCCCGGGTGACTGAAGCTTTCTTT.

This clonotype was detected a few times. The rearrangement joins TRBV15 to TRBJ2-1, with D perhaps being TRBD1 or TRBD2 (6 bases each). There are 15 residues in the CDR3. V shed 0 bases and J shed 5 bases, with 11 bases lying between them. Germline CDR1 reads LNHNV; CDR2 reads YYDKDF (reference sequence). CDR3 loop: CATSRDMGGNNEQFF. DNA of the CDR3: TGTGCCACCAGCAGAGATATGGGGGGCAACAATGAGCAGTTCTTC.

This clonotype has only a few counts. This chain links TRBV4-2 with TRBJ2-1, with D perhaps TRBD2 (5 bases). V dropped 5 bases and J dropped 0 bases, with 14 bases sitting between them. The germline V gene encodes CDR1 LGHNA and CDR2 YNFKEQ. The CDR3 runs to 16 residues. CDR3: CASSTRTGSSYNEQFF. DNA for the CDR3: TGTGCCAGCAGCACTAGGACTGGGAGCTCCTACAATGAGCAGTTCTTC.

The rearrangement joins TRBV25-1 to TRBJ1-1, with D perhaps TRBD1 (5 bases). The V gene's germline CDR1 is MGHDK and CDR2 SYGVNS. V lost 1 base to trimming and J lost 6 bases, with 9 bases between them. The CDR3 consists of 13 residues. The CDR3 DNA sequence: TGTGCCAGCAGTGAATGGGGGGGACCTGAAGCTTTCTTT. Its protein is CASSEWGGPEAFF.

CDR3 amino acids: CASSELGGPEETQYF. The DNA for the CDR3 is TGCGCCAGCAGCGAGTTGGGGGGGCCTGAAGAGACCCAGTACTTC. The chain recombines TRBV5-1 with TRBJ2-5; D might be TRBD2 (7 bases). In germline, CDR1 is SGHRS, CDR2 YFSETQ. V was trimmed by 4 bases and J by 3 bases, leaving 16 bases between them. The CDR3 has 15 amino acids.

This clonotype was observed a few times. The chain joins TRBV7-9 to TRBJ2-6; D call uncertain. Germline CDR1 reads SEHNR; CDR2 reads FQNEAQ (reference sequence). V was shortened by 5 bases and J by 4 bases, with 12 bases between the two germline ends. The CDR3 contains 15 residues. CDR3 sequence reads: CASSPIVFGANVLTF. The CDR3 bases are TGTGCCAGCAGCCCGATAGTGTTCGGGGCCAACGTCCTGACTTTC. The variable domain in full, with the rest retrieved from reference TRBV7-9 and TRBJ2-6, is DTGVSQNPRHKITKRGQNVTFRCDPISEHNRLYWYRQTLGQGPEFLTYFQNEAQLEKSRLLSDRFSAERPKGSFSTLEIQRTEQGDSAMYLCASSPIVFGANVLTFGAGSRLTVL.

This clonotype came up many times. The CDR3: CASSLEGAQPQHF. CDR3 DNA sequence: TGCGCCAGCAGCTTGGAAGGGGCACAGCCCCAGCATTTT. The chain uses TRBV5-1 and TRBJ1-5; tentatively, D is TRBD1 (5 bases). The CDR3 runs to 13 residues. The V end was cut by 0 bases, the J end by 7 bases, with 8 bases between. In germline, CDR1 is SGHRS, CDR2 YFSETQ.

The CDR3 region is CSALLAGRKTQYF. DNA for the CDR3: TGCAGTGCTCTACTAGCGGGAAGGAAGACCCAGTACTTC. The chain employs TRBV20-1 and TRBJ2-5, with 10 bases matching TRBD2. Germline CDR1 reads DFQATT; CDR2 reads SNEGSKA (reference sequence). The CDR3 contains 13 residues. The ends lost 5 bases at V and 6 bases at J; junction bases unmatched: 6.

This clonotype was seen ten or more times. V usage is TRBV5-1 and J usage is TRBJ1-2; possibly TRBD1 for D (6 bases). Germline values: CDR1 SGHRS, CDR2 YFSETQ. This CDR3 is 15 amino acids long. The V gene lost 4 bases and the J gene lost 1 base, with 14 bases spanning the gap. As DNA, the CDR3 is TGCGCCAGCAGCCCACAGACAGGAATTAACTATGGCTACACCTTC. This gives the protein CASSPQTGINYGYTF.

This clonotype was counted between two and nine times. The V gene is TRBV24-1, the J gene TRBJ1-5; 9 nucleotides agree with TRBD1. The CDR3 has 16 residues. CDR1 and CDR2 from the germline V gene are KGHDR and SFDVKD. The ends lost 4 bases at V and 6 bases at J; junction bases unmatched: 9. The CDR3 nucleotides read TGTGCCACCAGTGACACCGGGACAGGGAATGTTCAGCCCCAGCATTTT. Amino acid sequence: CATSDTGTGNVQPQHF.

V gene TRBV10-3 combines with J gene TRBJ2-1, with D unclear. V lost 0 bases to trimming and J lost 8 bases, with 11 bases between them. Germline-derived CDR1 and CDR2 are ENHRY and SYGVKD. The CDR3 sequence is 14 residues long. The DNA for the CDR3 is TGTGCCATCAGTGAGTCCGCCTTCGTCGATGAGCAGTTCTTC. This gives the protein CAISESAFVDEQFF.

The rearrangement joins TRBV20-1 to TRBJ1-2, with D possibly being TRBD1 (5 bases). This CDR3 is built from 14 residues. Trimming shortened V by 0 bases and J by 1 base, and 9 bases separated the two germline ends. Germline CDR1 and CDR2: DFQATT and SNEGSKA (reference sequence). This CDR3 reads CSARDPGGNYGYTF. DNA for the CDR3: TGCAGTGCTAGAGATCCCGGGGGTAACTATGGCTACACCTTC.

This clonotype came up a few times. The chain uses TRBV29-1 and TRBJ2-6; 9 nucleotides agree with TRBD1. Germline V gene sequence: CDR1 SQVTM, CDR2 ANQGSEA. This CDR3 spans 17 amino acids. Trimming removed 5 bases from V and 1 base from J; junction bases left unmatched: 9. Written as DNA, the CDR3 is TGCAGCGTTCAAAGTAGGACAGGGGCGTCTGGGGCCAACGTCCTGACTTTC. Residues: CSVQSRTGASGANVLTF.

The chain employs TRBV28 and TRBJ2-6; the match to TRBD1 covers 9 bases. J gave up 3 bases and V 7 bases, and 4 bases lay outside the gene matches. The CDR3 is 15 amino acids. Germline-derived CDR1 and CDR2 are MDHEN and SYDVKM. The CDR3 DNA sequence: TGTGCCAGCACACAGGGGGCTGTTGGGGCCAACGTCCTGACTTTC. Translation: CASTQGAVGANVLTF.

This clonotype was seen more than once but under ten times. J is TRBJ2-3 and V is TRBV24-1; no clear D. V lost 3 bases and J lost 2, with 14 bases in between. Per germline, CDR1 KGHDR and CDR2 SFDVKD. The length of the CDR3 is 16 residues. CDR3 sequence reads: CATSDRRTEITDTQYF. The CDR3 nucleotides read TGTGCCACCAGTGATCGAAGGACCGAGATCACAGATACGCAGTATTTT.

The CDR3, as DNA: TGCAGTGCTAGAGCTTTAGCGGGGGAGTACGAGCAGTACTTC. Translating it yields CSARALAGEYEQYF. This chain links TRBV20-1 with TRBJ2-7, with TRBD2 identical over 9 bases. The trim removed 1 base at V and 4 bases at J, leaving 5 bases unmatched. Germline V lookup: CDR1 DFQATT, CDR2 SNEGSKA (reference sequence). The CDR3 is 14 amino acids.

The chain combines TRBV5-1 with TRBJ1-6; D possibly corresponds to TRBD1 (5 bases). Trimming removed 2 bases from V and 10 bases from J, with 13 bases in between. Germline loops: CDR1 SGHRS, CDR2 YFSETQ. This CDR3 contains 14 residues. CDR3 in DNA: TGCGCCAGCAGCTTAAGTGGGGCCCGCTCACCCCTCCACTTT. Residues: CASSLSGARSPLHF.

V usage is TRBV5-1 and J usage is TRBJ2-5; D might be TRBD2 (6 bases). This CDR3 has 14 amino acids. Germline V gene lookup returns CDR1 SGHRS and CDR2 YFSETQ. Trimming left V 5 bases short and J 5 bases short, with 16 bases between. The DNA of the CDR3 is TGCGCCAGCAGTTCGGGAGCGGCTACGGAGACCCAGTACTTC. This gives the protein CASSSGAATETQYF.

There are a few counts of this clonotype. V usage is TRBV9 and J usage is TRBJ2-3, with 8 bases that match TRBD2. CDR1 SGDLS and CDR2 YYNGEE come from the germline V gene. The trim removed 4 bases at V and 4 bases at J, leaving 17 bases unmatched. The CDR3 covers 18 residues. CDR3 loop: CASSPVDIRGGDADTQYF. The CDR3 coding sequence is TGTGCCAGCAGCCCCGTGGATATACGGGGGGGTGATGCAGATACGCAGTATTTT.